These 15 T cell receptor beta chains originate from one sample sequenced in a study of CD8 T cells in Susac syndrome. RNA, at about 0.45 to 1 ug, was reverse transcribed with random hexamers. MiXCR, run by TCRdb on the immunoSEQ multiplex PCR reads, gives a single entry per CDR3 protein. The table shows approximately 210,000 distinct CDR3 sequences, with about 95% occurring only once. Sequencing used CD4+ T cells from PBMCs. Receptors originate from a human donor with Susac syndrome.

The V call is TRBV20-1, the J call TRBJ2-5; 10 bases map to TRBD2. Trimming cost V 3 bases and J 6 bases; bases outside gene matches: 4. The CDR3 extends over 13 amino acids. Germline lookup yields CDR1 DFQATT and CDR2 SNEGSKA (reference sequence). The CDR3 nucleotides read TGCAGTGCTAGTGAGGGACTAGCGCAGACCCAGTACTTC. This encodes CSASEGLAQTQYF.

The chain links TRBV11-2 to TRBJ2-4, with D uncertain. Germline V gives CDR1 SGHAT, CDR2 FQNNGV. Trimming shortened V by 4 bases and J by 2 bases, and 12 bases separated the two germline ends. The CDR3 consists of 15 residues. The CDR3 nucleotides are TGTGCCAGCAGCTCCCTTAGGGCTACCAAAAACATTCAGTACTTC. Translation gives CASSSLRATKNIQYF.

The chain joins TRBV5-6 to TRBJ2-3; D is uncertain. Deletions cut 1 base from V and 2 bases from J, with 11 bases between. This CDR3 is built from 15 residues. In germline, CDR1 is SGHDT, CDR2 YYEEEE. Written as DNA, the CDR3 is TGTGCCAGCAGCTTGCGCCGACATTCCACAGATACGCAGTATTTT. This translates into CASSLRRHSTDTQYF.

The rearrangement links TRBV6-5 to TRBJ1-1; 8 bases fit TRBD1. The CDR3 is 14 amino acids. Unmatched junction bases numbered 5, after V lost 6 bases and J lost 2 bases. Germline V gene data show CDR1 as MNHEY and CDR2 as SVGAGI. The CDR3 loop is CASRSTGANTEAFF. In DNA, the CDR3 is TGTGCCAGCAGGTCGACAGGGGCAAACACTGAAGCTTTCTTT.

CDR3 in DNA: TGTGCCAGCAGCCAACAGGGTCAGGAGACCCAGTACTTC. The encoded protein is CASSQQGQETQYF. The gene calls are TRBV7-3 and TRBJ2-5, with D maybe TRBD1 (6 bases). Germline CDR1 SGHTA, CDR2 FQGTGA. Between the trimmed V and J ends, which lost 5 bases and 5 bases, there was a span of 12 bases. The CDR3 length is 13 residues.

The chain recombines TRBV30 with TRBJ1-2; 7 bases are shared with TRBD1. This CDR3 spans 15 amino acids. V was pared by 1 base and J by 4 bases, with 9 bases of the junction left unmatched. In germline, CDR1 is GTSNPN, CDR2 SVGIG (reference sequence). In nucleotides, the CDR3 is TGTGCCTGGAGTGCCCCGGGACAGAGCGGCTATGGCTACACCTTC. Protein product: CAWSAPGQSGYGYTF.

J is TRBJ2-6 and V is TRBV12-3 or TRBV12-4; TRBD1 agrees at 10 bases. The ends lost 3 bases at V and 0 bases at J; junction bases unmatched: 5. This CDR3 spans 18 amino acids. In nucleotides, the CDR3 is TGTGCCAGCAGTTTCTGGACAGGGGGGGTCTCTGGGGCCAACGTCCTGACTTTC. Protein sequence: CASSFWTGGVSGANVLTF.

CDR3 sequence: CASSSNGIYEQYF. In nucleotides, the CDR3 is TGTGCCAGCAGCTCCAATGGTATCTACGAGCAGTACTTC. This sequence joins TRBV6-2 or TRBV6-3 and TRBJ2-7; D remains unclear. Germline V gene sequence: CDR1 MNHEY, CDR2 SVGEGT. Trimming left V 6 bases short and J 3 bases short, with 12 bases between. The CDR3 spans 13 residues.

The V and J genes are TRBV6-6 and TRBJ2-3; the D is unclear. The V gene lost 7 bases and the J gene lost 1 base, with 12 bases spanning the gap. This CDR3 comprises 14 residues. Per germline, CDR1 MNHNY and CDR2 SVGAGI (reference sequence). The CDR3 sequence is CASNSLEGTDTQYF. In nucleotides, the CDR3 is TGTGCCAGCAACTCCCTCGAGGGCACAGATACGCAGTATTTT.

CDR3 sequence: CASSLVSEAGFDEQYF. For the CDR3, the DNA is TGCGCCAGCAGCTTGGTGTCCGAAGCCGGGTTCGACGAGCAGTACTTC. The V call is TRBV5-1, the J call TRBJ2-7; D not resolved. CDR3 length: 16 amino acids. Trimming left V 0 bases short and J 5 bases short, with 18 bases between. Germline V CDR1 and CDR2: SGHRS, YFSETQ.

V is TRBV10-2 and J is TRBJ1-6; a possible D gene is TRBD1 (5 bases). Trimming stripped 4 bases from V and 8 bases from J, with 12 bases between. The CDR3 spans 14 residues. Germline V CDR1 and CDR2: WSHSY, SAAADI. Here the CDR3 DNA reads TGCGCCAGCAGTGTGGGGCCGCGGGATTCACCCCTCCACTTT. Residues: CASSVGPRDSPLHF.

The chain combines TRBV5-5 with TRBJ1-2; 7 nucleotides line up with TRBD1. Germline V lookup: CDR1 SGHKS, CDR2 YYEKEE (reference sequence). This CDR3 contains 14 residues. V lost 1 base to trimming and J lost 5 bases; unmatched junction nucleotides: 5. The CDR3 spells CASSLNRGEYGYTF. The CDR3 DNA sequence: TGTGCCAGCAGCTTGAACAGGGGAGAGTATGGCTACACCTTC.

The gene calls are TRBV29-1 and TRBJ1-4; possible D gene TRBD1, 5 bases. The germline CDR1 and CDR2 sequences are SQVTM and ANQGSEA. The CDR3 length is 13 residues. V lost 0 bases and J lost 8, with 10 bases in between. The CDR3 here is CSVEDRGTEKLFF. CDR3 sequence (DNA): TGCAGCGTTGAAGACCGGGGGACGGAAAAACTGTTTTTT. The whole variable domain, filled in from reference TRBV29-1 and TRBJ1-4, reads SAVISQKPSRDICQRGTSLTIQCQVDSQVTMMFWYRQQPGQSLTLIATANQGSEATYESGFVIDKFPISRPNLTFSTLTVSNMSPEDSSIYLCSVEDRGTEKLFFGSGTQLSVL.

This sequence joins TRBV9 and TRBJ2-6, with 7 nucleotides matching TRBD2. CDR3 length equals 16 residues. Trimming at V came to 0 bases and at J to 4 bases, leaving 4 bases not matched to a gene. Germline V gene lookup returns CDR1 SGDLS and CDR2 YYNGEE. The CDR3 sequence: CASSVGGGAGANVLTF. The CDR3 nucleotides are TGTGCCAGCAGCGTAGGGGGGGGAGCCGGGGCCAACGTCCTGACTTTC.

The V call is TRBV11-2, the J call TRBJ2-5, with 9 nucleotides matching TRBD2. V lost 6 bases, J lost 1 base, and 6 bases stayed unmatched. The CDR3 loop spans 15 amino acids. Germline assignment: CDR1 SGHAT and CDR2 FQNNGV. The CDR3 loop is CASRRGGWGQETQYF. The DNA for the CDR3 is TGTGCCAGCAGGCGGGGGGGCTGGGGCCAAGAGACCCAGTACTTC.